Presented here are 30 T cell receptor beta chains from one specimen sequenced in a study of Tregs in tolerant kidney transplant recipients. Some clones are missing from TCRdb's copy, which holds only in-frame ones; the method was immunoSEQ multiplex PCR. The table records about 61,000 clones, approximately 85% of them present only once. The specimen comprised Tregs from blood, sampled before the transplant. These receptors originate from a human donor who received a combined kidney and bone marrow transplant.

This clone appeared once. The rearrangement joins TRBV6-5 to TRBJ1-5; 7 bases line up with TRBD1. This CDR3 region has 13 residues. Germline V gene sequence: CDR1 MNHEY, CDR2 SVGAGI. V trimming: 7 bases; J trimming: 5 bases; junction bases outside the gene matches: 5. The CDR3 bases are TGTGCCAGCAACAGGGACAGCTATCAGCCCCAGCATTTT. Residues: CASNRDSYQPQHF.

This chain links TRBV5-1 with TRBJ2-5, with D unresolved. Germline CDR1 reads SGHRS; CDR2 reads YFSETQ. V lost 2 bases and J lost 3, with 5 bases in between. The CDR3 is 12 residues long. CDR3 amino acids: CASSFSEETQYF. CDR3 coding DNA: TGCGCCAGCAGCTTCAGCGAAGAGACCCAGTACTTC.

This clone was seen a few times. CDR3 sequence reads: CARGLAGDTQYF. The CDR3 coding sequence is TGTGCCCGGGGACTAGCGGGAGATACGCAGTATTTT. The V call is TRBV30, the J call TRBJ2-3, with TRBD2 matching 12 bases. The CDR3 length is 12 residues. Germline V gene lookup returns CDR1 GTSNPN and CDR2 SVGIG (reference sequence). With 8 bases clipped from V and 5 bases from J, the junction kept 2 bases outside the gene matches.

The gene calls are TRBV29-1 and TRBJ1-3; 7 nucleotides match TRBD1. Germline CDR1 SQVTM, CDR2 ANQGSEA. V gave up 7 bases and J gave up 3 bases; unmatched junction bases: 3. The CDR3 totals 12 residues. Written as DNA, the CDR3 is TGCAGCGCTGGGACAGTTGGAAACACCATATATTTT. This encodes CSAGTVGNTIYF.

This clone has only one observation. The chain couples TRBV19 to TRBJ1-1, with D perhaps matching TRBD1 (5 bases). Germline CDR1 LNHDA, CDR2 SQIVND (reference sequence). The V gene lost 1 base and the J gene lost 4 bases, with 10 bases spanning the gap. The CDR3 has 14 amino acids. The CDR3, as DNA: TGTGCCAGTAGTATAGTCGGGGGAAGCACTGAAGCTTTCTTT. This codes for CASSIVGGSTEAFF.

This clone appeared a few times. This chain uses TRBV10-3 with TRBJ2-7; 11 nucleotides align to TRBD1. CDR1 ENHRY and CDR2 SYGVKD come from the germline V gene. Germline trimming cut 6 bases from V and 5 bases from J; bases unmatched to any gene: 9. The CDR3 has 15 residues. DNA for the CDR3: TGTGCCATCAGGGGGGACAGGGGGACGGGCAACGAGCAGTACTTC. This codes for CAIRGDRGTGNEQYF.

This clone was detected once. An end of the junction differs from the germline gene, which may be a read error. The same CDR3 also results from other DNA sequences found in this sample. The CDR3 sequence is CASSEGRVGTEAFF. The CDR3 DNA sequence: TGTGCCAGCAGTGAAGGGCGGGTAGGCACTGAAGCCTTCTTT. J is TRBJ1-1 and V is TRBV6-1, with D unclear. The germline V gene has CDR1 MNHNS and CDR2 SASEGT. The CDR3 has 14 residues.

The chain combines TRBV2 with TRBJ1-6; TRBD1 matches 12 bases. Germline V gene lookup returns CDR1 SNHLY and CDR2 FYNNEI. The CDR3 has 15 residues. With V trimmed by 6 bases and J by 10 bases, 7 bases remained unmatched. The CDR3 nucleotides read TGTGCCAGCAGCCCCGGGACAGGGGGCAGGTCACCCCTCCACTTT. The encoded protein is CASSPGTGGRSPLHF.

The genes are TRBV30 and TRBJ1-1; no definite D call. The germline V gene has CDR1 GTSNPN and CDR2 SVGIG (reference sequence). Trimming took 0 bases from V and 2 from J, leaving 10 bases between them. The CDR3 is 14 amino acids. CDR3: CAWSVWHPNTEAFF. CDR3 nucleotide sequence: TGTGCCTGGAGTGTGTGGCACCCTAACACTGAAGCTTTCTTT.

This sequence joins TRBV29-1 and TRBJ1-2, with a tentative D call TRBD1 (5 bases). CDR3 size: 12 residues. V lost 5 bases, J lost 1 base, and 8 bases lay in between. Germline CDR1 and CDR2: SQVTM and ANQGSEA. For the CDR3, the DNA is TGCAGCGTTCAGACAGTTAACTATGGCTACACCTTC. Its protein is CSVQTVNYGYTF.

V is TRBV7-7 and J is TRBJ2-1, with TRBD2 matching over 13 bases. Per the germline V gene, CDR1 is SSHAT and CDR2 is FNYEAQ (reference sequence). This CDR3 comprises 17 residues. J lost 7 bases, V lost 5 bases, and 11 bases had no gene match. This CDR3 is CASSRLLAGGPGNEQFF. The CDR3 DNA follows: TGTGCCAGCAGCCGCTTACTAGCGGGAGGGCCGGGTAATGAGCAGTTCTTC. The entire variable domain, with the rest obtained from reference TRBV7-7 and TRBJ2-1, is as follows: GAGVSQSPRYKVTKRGQDVTLRCDPISSHATLYWYQQALGQGPEFLTYFNYEAQPDKSGLPSDRFSAERPEGSISTLTIQRTEQRDSAMYRCASSRLLAGGPGNEQFFGPGTRLTVL.

The CDR3 spells CASSPSGGAQETQYF. For the CDR3, the DNA is TGTGCCAGCAGTCCGAGCGGGGGGGCTCAAGAGACCCAGTACTTC. The gene calls are TRBV4-2 and TRBJ2-5; 10 bases line up with TRBD2. CDR1 and CDR2 (germline): LGHNA, YNFKEQ. This CDR3 has 15 amino acids. The V gene end was trimmed by 6 bases and the J gene end by 2 bases; junction bases not matched to a gene: 6.

The genes are TRBV5-1 and TRBJ2-3; D gene unclear. Germline V CDR1 and CDR2: SGHRS, YFSETQ. Trimming left V 3 bases short and J 0 bases short, with 5 bases between. The CDR3 length is 13 residues. The CDR3 sequence: CASSWGSTDTQYF. CDR3 DNA sequence: TGCGCCAGCAGCTGGGGAAGCACAGATACGCAGTATTTT.

The gene calls are TRBV20-1 and TRBJ2-5; no reliable D call. The CDR3 contains 11 residues. Germline V gene lookup returns CDR1 DFQATT and CDR2 SNEGSKA (reference sequence). The V and J ends lost 6 bases and 5 bases respectively, with 10 bases between them. In nucleotides, the CDR3 is TGCAGTGCCACTTTGGGGGAGACCCAGTACTTC. Protein product: CSATLGETQYF.

V gene TRBV7-9 combines with J gene TRBJ2-5, with D hard to call. Germline lookup yields CDR1 SEHNR and CDR2 FQNEAQ (reference sequence). V lost 1 base to trimming and J lost 2 bases, with 8 bases between them. The CDR3 is 14 amino acids. The DNA for the CDR3 is TGTGCCAGCAGCTTAGGACCGTTACAAGAGACCCAGTACTTC. It translates to CASSLGPLQETQYF. The full variable domain, rest sourced from reference TRBV7-9 and TRBJ2-5, is DTGVSQNPRHKITKRGQNVTFRCDPISEHNRLYWYRQTLGQGPEFLTYFQNEAQLEKSRLLSDRFSAERPKGSFSTLEIQRTEQGDSAMYLCASSLGPLQETQYFGPGTRLLVL.

The J gene is TRBJ2-3, the V gene TRBV14; D gene uncertain. The CDR3 covers 13 residues. Germline V lookup: CDR1 SGHDN, CDR2 FVKESK. V was shortened by 2 bases and J by 4 bases, with 7 bases between the two germline ends. The CDR3 region is CASSQHQADTQYF. CDR3 nucleotides: TGTGCCAGCAGCCAACACCAGGCAGATACGCAGTATTTT.

The V and J genes are TRBV25-1 and TRBJ2-7; 12 nucleotides match TRBD1. Germline CDR1 is MGHDK and CDR2 is SYGVNS. Unmatched junction bases numbered 4, after V lost 2 bases and J lost 5 bases. This CDR3 has 15 residues. CDR3 sequence (DNA): TGTGCCAGCAGTGAAACCGGGACAGGGGGCCACGAGCAGTACTTC. Protein: CASSETGTGGHEQYF.

V usage is TRBV5-1 and J usage is TRBJ1-1; 9 positions agree with TRBD1. Germline V gene data show CDR1 as SGHRS and CDR2 as YFSETQ. The CDR3 is made up of 16 amino acids. Trimming at V came to 5 bases and at J to 6 bases, leaving 14 bases not matched to a gene. The CDR3 sequence is CASRRDRVVMLAEAFF. Written as DNA, the CDR3 is TGCGCCAGCAGAAGGGACAGGGTAGTTATGTTGGCTGAAGCTTTCTTT. The whole variable domain, filled in from reference TRBV5-1 and TRBJ1-1, reads KAGVTQTPRYLIKTRGQQVTLSCSPISGHRSVSWYQQTPGQGLQFLFEYFSETQRNKGNFPGRFSGRQFSNSRSEMNVSTLELGDSALYLCASRRDRVVMLAEAFFGQGTRLTVV.

The V and J genes are TRBV18 and TRBJ2-1; D may correspond to TRBD1 or TRBD2 (5 bases each). V was trimmed by 0 bases and J by 4 bases, leaving 7 bases between them. This CDR3 comprises 14 residues. Per the germline V gene, CDR1 is KGHSH and CDR2 is LQKENI. CDR3 in DNA: TGTGCCAGCTCACCACCGGGGGTATACAATGAGCAGTTCTTC. Its protein product is CASSPPGVYNEQFF.

This chain's CDR3 is CASSRLEGAGNTIYF. CDR3 in DNA: TGCGCCAGCAGCCGCCTTGAGGGGGCTGGAAACACCATATATTTT. The rearrangement uses TRBV5-1 and TRBJ1-3; tentatively, D is TRBD1 (6 bases). Germline V gene sequence: CDR1 SGHRS, CDR2 YFSETQ. CDR3 length: 15 residues. Trimming stripped 4 bases from V and 2 bases from J, with 13 bases between.

On this clone itself: Other nucleotide sequences in the sample specify the same CDR3. The chain uses TRBV9 and TRBJ2-2; 9 bases are a match to TRBD2. This CDR3 spans 16 amino acids. With 4 bases clipped from V and 8 bases from J, the junction kept 12 bases outside the gene matches. Germline V lookup: CDR1 SGDLS, CDR2 YYNGEE. For the CDR3, the DNA is TGTGCCAGCAGCACGCCCGGGCTAGCGGGGCGGGGGGAGCTGTTTTTT. Translated, it gives CASSTPGLAGRGELFF.

This chain connects TRBV27 to TRBJ2-7; a possible D gene is TRBD2 (5 bases). Germline-derived CDR1 and CDR2 are MNHEY and SMNVEV (reference sequence). V lost 6 bases and J 4 bases, leaving 16 bases between the germline ends. The CDR3 spans 14 residues. The CDR3 sequence: CASSLRSGLYEQYF. The CDR3 bases are TGTGCCAGCAGCCTCCGGAGCGGTCTATACGAGCAGTACTTC.

V gene TRBV18 combines with J gene TRBJ1-1, with D unresolved. The germline V gene has CDR1 KGHSH and CDR2 LQKENI. The length of the CDR3 is 14 residues. The V gene lost 5 bases and the J gene lost 1 base, with 11 bases spanning the gap. The CDR3 bases are TGTGCCAGCTCATCATCGGACCGGAACACTGAAGCTTTCTTT. As protein: CASSSSDRNTEAFF.

This clone was seen more than once but under ten times. The rearrangement uses TRBV6-1 and TRBJ2-7; D gene unclear. Looked up from germline, CDR1 is MNHNS and CDR2 is SASEGT. There are 15 residues in the CDR3. The V and J ends lost 4 bases and 1 base respectively, with 14 bases between them. The CDR3 here is CASSGRWGWSYEQYF. The CDR3 DNA reads TGTGCCAGCAGTGGTCGCTGGGGATGGTCCTACGAGCAGTACTTC.

V and J are TRBV6-6 and TRBJ2-3, with 8 bases matching TRBD2. The CDR3 runs to 11 residues. In germline, CDR1 is MNHNY, CDR2 SVGAGI (reference sequence). Unmatched junction bases numbered 4, after V lost 6 bases and J lost 11 bases. Here the CDR3 DNA reads TGTGCCAGCAGCCCTAGCGGGCAGCAGTATTTT. Translating gives CASSPSGQQYF.

This rearrangement joins TRBV27 to TRBJ2-7; 11 bases agree with TRBD1. Germline CDR1 reads MNHEY; CDR2 reads SMNVEV (reference sequence). The CDR3 runs to 13 residues. The ends lost 7 bases at V and 7 bases at J; junction bases unmatched: 6. CDR3 in amino acids: CASTGQGASEQYF. The CDR3, as DNA: TGTGCCAGCACAGGACAGGGGGCGAGTGAGCAGTACTTC.

The CDR3 DNA sequence: TGTGCCAGCAGTGAAGCGTTAGCTAGCGGGAGCAGGCTAGGCAATGAGCAGTTCTTC. It encodes CASSEALASGSRLGNEQFF. The chain uses TRBV6-1 and TRBJ2-1; 10 bases fit TRBD2. The V gene end was trimmed by 0 bases and the J gene end by 6 bases; junction bases not matched to a gene: 14. This CDR3 has 19 residues. Germline CDR1 MNHNS, CDR2 SASEGT.

This clone was observed a single time. This rearrangement joins TRBV19 to TRBJ1-3, with D unresolved. This CDR3 comprises 13 residues. V lost 1 base and J 4 bases, leaving 5 bases between the germline ends. In germline, CDR1 is LNHDA, CDR2 SQIVND (reference sequence). CDR3 DNA sequence: TGTGCCAGTAGTATAGCGAGAGGAAACACCATATATTTT. Amino acid sequence: CASSIARGNTIYF.

This chain connects TRBV18 to TRBJ2-5; D uncertain. V was shortened by 1 base and J by 4 bases, with 10 bases between the two germline ends. The CDR3 runs to 14 residues. Germline V lookup: CDR1 KGHSH, CDR2 LQKENI. The CDR3 sequence: CASSPQFQPETQYF. CDR3 DNA sequence: TGTGCCAGCTCACCACAGTTCCAGCCAGAGACCCAGTACTTC.

This CDR3 is CASSSGQSYGYTF. Here the CDR3 DNA reads TGTGCCAGCAGCTCTGGACAGTCCTATGGCTACACCTTC. The chain uses TRBV11-2 and TRBJ1-2; possibly TRBD1 for D (6 bases). V dropped 4 bases and J dropped 4 bases, with 10 bases sitting between them. The CDR3 loop spans 13 amino acids. Per germline, CDR1 SGHAT and CDR2 FQNNGV.